A single sample gave rise to the 10 T cell receptor beta chains below, sequenced in a study of shared clonotypes between healthy human individuals. Sequenced by immunoSEQ multiplex PCR; TCRdb stores in-frame clones only, minus some. The repertoire holds around 690,000 clones, 90% seen once, with about 34% in the top ten. Sequenced material: memory CD8+ T cells from PBMCs. Subset specified: CD45RO+ cells pooled with CCR7-negative TemRA cells. These TCRs come from a man younger than 35 in good health. Some clones in this sample may be carry-over from other donors' samples.

This clone was seen many times. The CDR3 protein is CASRDSGGNQPQHF. The CDR3 region has the DNA TGTGCCAGCAGGGACAGTGGGGGCAATCAGCCCCAGCATTTT. The rearrangement uses TRBV6-1 and TRBJ1-5; TRBD1 might be the D (6 bases). Per germline, CDR1 MNHNS and CDR2 SASEGT. Trimming cost V 6 bases and J 2 bases, with 11 bases left between them. The CDR3 is made up of 14 amino acids.

This sequence joins TRBV28 and TRBJ1-1; 7 bases fit TRBD1. Trimming removed 6 bases from V and 5 bases from J; junction bases left unmatched: 12. Germline loops: CDR1 MDHEN, CDR2 SYDVKM. The CDR3 runs to 15 residues. The CDR3 here is CASRTGWGYWTEAFF. As DNA, the CDR3 is TGTGCCAGCAGGACAGGGTGGGGATATTGGACTGAAGCTTTCTTT.

The genes are TRBV28 and TRBJ2-7; tentatively, D is TRBD2 (6 bases). From germline, CDR1 is MDHEN and CDR2 SYDVKM. Trimming shortened V by 10 bases and J by 5 bases, and 21 bases separated the two germline ends. The CDR3 runs to 14 residues. The CDR3 region is CATSWVRGSHEQYF. CDR3 DNA: TGTGCCACCAGCTGGGTGCGGGGTTCTCACGAGCAGTACTTC.

This clone was detected once. The chain recombines TRBV5-4 with TRBJ2-1; D is ambiguous. V was clipped by 0 bases and J by 8 bases, with 9 bases between them. Germline-derived CDR1 and CDR2 are SGHNT and YYREEE (reference sequence). The CDR3 contains 13 residues. The chain's CDR3 is CASSLGGLDEQFF. In DNA, the CDR3 is TGTGCCAGCAGCTTGGGTGGCTTGGATGAGCAGTTCTTC.

This clone was observed a single time. The chain joins TRBV7-9 to TRBJ2-5, with 8 bases fitting TRBD1. Germline CDR1 SEHNR, CDR2 FQNEAQ (reference sequence). This CDR3 comprises 15 residues. V gave up 2 bases and J gave up 5 bases; unmatched junction bases: 7. CDR3 DNA: TGTGCCAGCAGCTTAAGACAGGGGTTGAGGGAGACCCAGTACTTC. Its translation: CASSLRQGLRETQYF.

This clone was seen only once. The V gene is TRBV10-3, the J gene TRBJ2-7; D may be TRBD1 or TRBD2 (5 bases each). CDR1 is ENHRY and CDR2 is SYGVKD in the germline V gene. Trimming removed 4 bases from V and 0 bases from J, with 13 bases in between. CDR3 length equals 15 residues. For the CDR3, the DNA is TGTGCCATCAGTGGGGACCGGGACGGCTCCTACGAGCAGTACTTC. This translates into CAISGDRDGSYEQYF.

A note on this clone: The sample has other DNA sequences that encode this CDR3 too. This chain uses TRBV5-4 with TRBJ2-7; tentative D call: TRBD2 (5 bases). CDR3 size: 12 residues. Trimming pared 4 bases from V and 2 bases from J, leaving 7 bases between. Germline V gene data show CDR1 as SGHNT and CDR2 as YYREEE (reference sequence). This CDR3 is CASSLGAYEQYF. DNA of the CDR3: TGTGCCAGCAGCCTCGGGGCCTACGAGCAGTACTTC.

The rearrangement joins TRBV7-3 to TRBJ2-5, with D perhaps being TRBD1 or TRBD2 (6 bases each). The CDR3 has 15 residues. Germline assignment: CDR1 SGHTA and CDR2 FQGTGA. Trimming took 5 bases from V and 1 from J, leaving 14 bases between them. The CDR3 DNA reads as TGTGCCAGCAGCGCAGGGCCGGGGGCCCAAGAGACCCAGTACTTC. It codes for CASSAGPGAQETQYF. The full variable domain, in which reference TRBV7-3 and TRBJ2-5 provide the parts outside the CDR3, is GAGVSQTPSNKVTEKGKYVELRCDPISGHTALYWYRQSLGQGPEFLIYFQGTGAADDSGLPNDRFFAVRPEGSVSTLKIQRTERGDSAVYLCASSAGPGAQETQYFGPGTRLLVL.

This clone was counted a few times. The CDR3 sequence is CASSLAITQKAFF. CDR3 nucleotide sequence: TGTGCCAGCAGCTTAGCTATCACACAGAAAGCTTTCTTT. The chain joins TRBV7-2 to TRBJ1-1; the D is unclear. V lost 0 bases and J 9 bases, leaving 11 bases between the germline ends. Germline V gene sequence: CDR1 SGHTA, CDR2 FQGNSA. This CDR3 spans 13 amino acids.

This clone was detected only once. The chain joins TRBV11-2 to TRBJ1-2; no definite D call. V lost 4 bases to trimming and J lost 10 bases, with 19 bases between them. The CDR3 has 14 amino acids. Germline V gives CDR1 SGHAT, CDR2 FQNNGV. CDR3 sequence: CASSSGLAGISYTF. The CDR3 nucleotides are TGTGCCAGCAGCTCTGGGCTCGCCGGGATCTCCTACACCTTC.